The clone carrying this T cell receptor beta chain turned up a few times. Combining iRepertoire HTBI primers with Arm-PCR of CDR3 regions, the authors built TCR beta libraries. TCRdb fed the multiplex PCR reads into MiXCR, producing one record per CDR3 protein. The sample contains 450,000 to 600,000 distinct CDR3 sequences, roughly 15% of which appear only once. Time point: newly diagnosed GD, antithyroid drugs for less than 3 months. PBMCs provided the RNA from which the TCR library was made. Investigators report Graves' disease was diagnosed under American Thyroid Association guidelines. The sample is drawn from a study of regulatory T cells in long-lasting Graves disease. The CDR3 totals 12 residues. V lost 4 bases, J lost 5 bases, and 11 bases lay in between. Germline CDR1 reads SQVTM; CDR2 reads ANQGSEA. A further study also used this sample, focusing on T cells in Graves' hyperthyroidism and ophthalmopathy. That publication notes: Uncontrolled infections, other autoimmune diseases, pregnancy or lactation led to exclusion of patients. Diagnoses used clinical symptoms, serum thyroxine and TRAb, thyroid ultrasound and orbital computed tomography. The HTBI primer set served for first-round RT-PCR of the TCR CDR3.

This TCR came from a man aged 40-49 years with Graves disease. The rearrangement joins TRBV29-1 to TRBJ1-1; D is undetermined. Here the sequenced sample was peripheral blood mononuclear cells (PBMCs), taken at new diagnosis, from a patient treated with antithyroid drugs. The CDR3 sequence is CSVAGVSTEAFF. For the CDR3, the DNA is TGCAGCGTTGCGGGCGTATCTACTGAAGCTTTCTTT.